This TCR beta chain was identified in a study of somatic mutations in cytotoxic T cells in rheumatoid arthritis. Study-level results: Some patients, about an eighth of the roughly 65, had a largest CD8+ clone that exceeded 20% of CD8+ cells.

The repertoire was sequenced with immunoSEQ multiplex PCR; TCRdb's copy has only in-frame clones and lacks some. Of under 8,000 clones in the sample, approximately 70% were seen once. Flow cytometry was used to check the purity of CD4+ and CD8+ cells, which had been isolated by positive magnetic bead selection. V lost 5 bases, J lost 2 bases, and 5 bases stayed unmatched. The CDR3 loop spans 15 amino acids. Germline values: CDR1 MGHRA, CDR2 YSYEKL. Regarding this clone: Its antigen remains unidentified.

Input material: CD8+ T cells sorted from blood. The chain has TRBV4-1 and TRBJ2-5; TRBD1 matches 10 bases. This sequence was found in a woman aged 45 to 65 in good health. The CDR3 is CASSNGQGGQETQYF. CDR3 bases: TGCGCCAGCAGCAACGGACAGGGGGGACAAGAGACCCAGTACTTC.